This is a list of T cell receptor beta chains from one sample in a study of T cell responses to AZD1222 COVID-19 vaccine. TCRdb's copy holds only in-frame clones and misses some; the assay was immunoSEQ multiplex PCR. The data show 100,000 to 150,000 clones, 75% to 90% seen once. The input for sequencing was peripheral blood, taken 28 days after the second AZD1222 dose. Receptors were obtained from an adult who received the AZD1222 COVID-19 vaccine. Both conserved end residues are part of each CDR3. The D gene is left open where the match is weak. Clone size appears in some rows only: once, few, many, or a class for an expanded clone.

v_gene	len	d_gene	abundance	j_gene	CDR3nt	CDR3aa
TRBV18	15	-	-	TRBJ2-1	TGTGCCAGCTCACCGCTGTCCAGACTCTACAATGAGCAGTTCTTC	CASSPLSRLYNEQFF
TRBV7-2	17	-	-	TRBJ2-1	TGTGCCAGCAGCCCCGGGCGGGGATCAAGCTCCTACAATGAGCAGTTCTTC	CASSPGRGSSSYNEQFF
TRBV30	14	TRBD1	-	TRBJ2-5	TGTGCCTGGAGTTCTGACAGGGGGCCGGAGACCCAGTACTTC	CAWSSDRGPETQYF
TRBV7-9	13	-	-	TRBJ2-1	TGTGCCAGCATGGAGTGGACCCACAATGAGCAGTTCTTC	CASMEWTHNEQFF
TRBV14	13	-	-	TRBJ2-4	TGTGCCAGCAGCCAGGCGCAGGCGGACATTCAGTACTTC	CASSQAQADIQYF
TRBV5-1	14	-	-	TRBJ1-4	TGCGCCAGCGCTGAGGGTGCAACTAATGAAAAACTGTTTTTT	CASAEGATNEKLFF
TRBV5-1	14	-	-	TRBJ2-3	TGCGCCAGCAGCTTGGGGACTGGCACAGATACGCAGTATTTT	CASSLGTGTDTQYF
TRBV3-1/TRBV3-2	14	TRBD1	-	TRBJ2-5	TGTGCCAGCAGCCGACAGGGTGTGGGCGAGACCCAGTACTTC	CASSRQGVGETQYF
TRBV5-4	16	TRBD2	-	TRBJ2-1	TGTGCCAGCAGCTTGCCGGGACTAGGTTCCTACAATGAGCAGTTCTTC	CASSLPGLGSYNEQFF
TRBV7-2	12	-	-	TRBJ1-2	TGTGCCAGCAGTCGACAGCACTATGGCTACACCTTC	CASSRQHYGYTF
TRBV5-1	15	TRBD1	once	TRBJ1-1	TGCGCCAGCAGCCCTTCAGTAGGGGGCCGAGCTGAAGCTTTCTTT	CASSPSVGGRAEAFF
TRBV2	14	TRBD1	-	TRBJ1-1	TGTGCCAGCAGTTTCCTGACAGGGATGGAGGAAGCTTTCTTT	CASSFLTGMEEAFF
TRBV28	14	-	-	TRBJ2-2	TGTGCCAGCAGTTCGTTACAGGGTGTCCGGGAGCTGTTTTTT	CASSSLQGVRELFF
TRBV6-5	15	-	-	TRBJ1-4	TGTGCCAGCAGTTACTCGGGGGTAGGAAATGAAAAACTGTTTTTT	CASSYSGVGNEKLFF
TRBV18	16	TRBD1	-	TRBJ1-5	TGTGCCAGCTCACCCCAAGGGGGCTATAGCAATCAGCCCCAGCATTTT	CASSPQGGYSNQPQHF
TRBV30	14	-	-	TRBJ1-4	TGTGCCTGGAAACCCACAGGGAATAGTGAAAAACTGTTTTTT	CAWKPTGNSEKLFF
TRBV5-1	15	-	-	TRBJ1-4	TGCGCCAGCAGCCCTCGGCCGGCACCTAATGAAAAACTGTTTTTT	CASSPRPAPNEKLFF
TRBV6-5	15	-	few	TRBJ1-4	TGTGCCAGCAGAAACCCCGGGGGGGATAGCGAAAAACTGTTTTTT	CASRNPGGDSEKLFF
TRBV11-3	14	TRBD1	-	TRBJ2-5	TGTGCCAGCAGCTCCGGACAGGCCCAAGAGACCCAGTACTTC	CASSSGQAQETQYF
TRBV10-3	16	-	-	TRBJ1-2	TGTGCCATCAGTGCTTTGGCAGGGGACCTTCCTTATGGCTACACCTTC	CAISALAGDLPYGYTF
TRBV29-1	13	-	-	TRBJ1-1	TGCAGCGTCTCGGACATCGGCGACACTGAAGCTTTCTTT	CSVSDIGDTEAFF